The 14 T cell receptor beta chains below come from one sample, sequenced in a study of blood T cell repertoires in COVID-19 (dated by TCRdb to the early 2020s). The protocol used for the library was the immunoSEQ multiplex PCR assay. This immuneACCESS table, as held by TCRdb, lists in-frame sequences with V and J called but not all clones. Of the missing ones, under half trace to an unresolved V gene in checked studies; the others have no known cause. The sample table contains 200,000 to 300,000 clones; only one count was recorded for more than 75% of them. The top ten clonotypes cover approximately 2.4% of the sample. Sequencing used PBMCs or T cells enriched from blood (not recorded which). These receptor sequences come from a woman younger than 35 who had recovered from COVID-19.

The CDR3 DNA is TGTGCCTGGTTTGCGGGGGCCGGGGAGCTGTTTTTT. Protein: CAWFAGAGELFF. The genes are TRBV30 and TRBJ2-2; 7 nucleotides agree with TRBD2. Germline V gene data show CDR1 as GTSNPN and CDR2 as SVGIG (reference sequence). CDR3 length equals 12 residues. Unmatched junction bases numbered 3, after V lost 5 bases and J lost 6 bases. Full variable domain (remainder filled in from reference TRBV30 and TRBJ2-2): SQTIHQWPATLVQPVGSPLSLECTVEGTSNPNLYWYRQAAGRGLQLLFYSVGIGQISSEVPQNLSASRPQDRQFILSSKKLLLSDSGFYLCAWFAGAGELFFGEGSRLTVL.

CDR3 sequence (DNA): TGTGCCAGCAGTTTTAGTGCCGGGGAGCTGTTTTTT. Translating gives CASSFSAGELFF. The chain couples TRBV12-3 or TRBV12-4 to TRBJ2-2, with unresolved D. The CDR3 length is 12 residues. Trimming cost V 3 bases and J 6 bases, with 5 bases left between them.

The V and J genes are TRBV6-5 and TRBJ1-2, with 9 bases matching TRBD1. Germline values: CDR1 MNHEY, CDR2 SVGAGI. The V gene end was trimmed by 10 bases and the J gene end by 2 bases; junction bases not matched to a gene: 11. The length of the CDR3 is 15 residues. DNA of the CDR3: TGTGCCACCACACGGGGGACAGGGTACAACTATGGCTACACCTTC. The encoded protein is CATTRGTGYNYGYTF.

The gene calls are TRBV5-1 and TRBJ2-1, with 10 bases fitting TRBD2. The junction had 6 bases not matched to a gene; V was cut back by 4 bases and J by 2 bases. The V gene's germline CDR1 is SGHRS and CDR2 YFSETQ. This CDR3 has 16 residues. The chain's CDR3 is CASSLGLAETYNEQFF. CDR3 nucleotides: TGCGCCAGCAGCCTAGGACTAGCGGAAACCTACAATGAGCAGTTCTTC. Combining the CDR3 with reference TRBV5-1 and TRBJ2-1 gives the whole variable domain KAGVTQTPRYLIKTRGQQVTLSCSPISGHRSVSWYQQTPGQGLQFLFEYFSETQRNKGNFPGRFSGRQFSNSRSEMNVSTLELGDSALYLCASSLGLAETYNEQFFGPGTRLTVL.

The chain is built from TRBV5-8 and TRBJ2-1, with TRBD2 matching 7 bases. Germline V CDR1 and CDR2: SGHTS, YDEGEE. The CDR3 has 15 residues. V lost 2 bases, J lost 3 bases, and 5 bases stayed unmatched. The CDR3 loop is CASSFSGGLYNEQFF. The DNA for the CDR3 is TGTGCCAGCAGCTTTTCGGGGGGTCTCTACAATGAGCAGTTCTTC. Complete variable domain (other parts from reference TRBV5-8 and TRBJ2-1): EAGVTQSPTHLIKTRGQQATLRCSPISGHTSVYWYQQALGLGLQFLLWYDEGEERNRGNFPPRFSGRQFPNYSSELNVNALELEDSALYLCASSFSGGLYNEQFFGPGTRLTVL.

The chain couples TRBV2 to TRBJ1-2; 7 bases align to TRBD1. This CDR3 contains 14 residues. From germline, CDR1 is SNHLY and CDR2 FYNNEI. V lost 7 bases to trimming and J lost 7 bases; unmatched junction nucleotides: 12. The CDR3 region has the DNA TGTGCCAGCACTCCTAAGGGGGCAGGTCTTGGCTACACCTTC. Protein: CASTPKGAGLGYTF.

The J gene is TRBJ2-7, the V gene TRBV5-1, with D possibly being TRBD2 (5 bases). The germline V gene has CDR1 SGHRS and CDR2 YFSETQ. The CDR3 covers 14 residues. V lost 1 base and J lost 2, with 10 bases in between. The CDR3 loop is CASSLSLDTYEQYF. For the CDR3, the DNA is TGCGCCAGCAGCTTGTCACTAGATACCTACGAGCAGTACTTC.

This sequence joins TRBV27 and TRBJ1-6, with 10 bases lining up with TRBD1. CDR1 is MNHEY, CDR2 SMNVEV, per germline (reference sequence). V gave up 3 bases and J gave up 9 bases; unmatched junction bases: 2. This CDR3 spans 14 amino acids. CDR3: CASSFRDRGSPLHF. The CDR3 DNA is TGTGCCAGCAGTTTCCGGGACAGGGGTTCACCCCTCCACTTT.

A few counts support this clone. The V and J genes are TRBV5-1 and TRBJ1-2, with D hard to call. The CDR3 extends over 15 amino acids. V dropped 0 bases and J dropped 2 bases, with 11 bases sitting between them. CDR1 SGHRS and CDR2 YFSETQ come from the germline V gene. The CDR3 region has the DNA TGCGCCAGCAGCTTGGATGGCAGCGACAACTATGGCTACACCTTC. Translating it yields CASSLDGSDNYGYTF.

This chain joins TRBV6-6 and TRBJ1-5; maybe TRBD1 (5 bases). The CDR3 is 13 amino acids. The germline CDR1 and CDR2 sequences are MNHNY and SVGAGI (reference sequence). V was shortened by 5 bases and J by 4 bases, with 9 bases between the two germline ends. The CDR3 protein is CASSDRTNQPQHF. CDR3 nucleotide sequence: TGTGCCAGCAGTGACAGAACGAATCAGCCCCAGCATTTT.

The genes are TRBV9 and TRBJ2-3; D is undetermined. Germline V gene data show CDR1 as SGDLS and CDR2 as YYNGEE. The CDR3 covers 13 residues. V shed 3 bases and J shed 6 bases, with 11 bases lying between them. Here the CDR3 DNA reads TGTGCCAGCAGCGCCGACTGGTGGGATACGCAGTATTTT. It is translated as CASSADWWDTQYF.

V and J are TRBV12-3 or TRBV12-4 and TRBJ1-4, with 7 bases lining up with TRBD1. This CDR3 is 13 amino acids long. V lost 4 bases and J lost 5; bases outside the gene matches: 1. CDR3 in amino acids: CASSSGGNEKLFF. The CDR3 nucleotides are TGTGCCAGCAGTTCAGGGGGGAATGAAAAACTGTTTTTT.

V is TRBV5-6 and J is TRBJ1-1; a possible D gene is TRBD1 (5 bases). The CDR3 is 16 residues long. Trimming removed 0 bases from V and 1 base from J, with 13 bases in between. Germline CDR1 SGHDT, CDR2 YYEEEE. The CDR3, as DNA: TGTGCCAGCAGCTTGGAGCCAGGGCATTGGAACACTGAAGCTTTCTTT. This translates into CASSLEPGHWNTEAFF.

The genes are TRBV7-9 and TRBJ1-1; the D gene is possibly TRBD1 (6 bases). V was pared by 5 bases and J by 0 bases, with 22 bases between. CDR3 size: 18 residues. Per the germline V gene, CDR1 is SEHNR and CDR2 is FQNEAQ (reference sequence). The DNA for the CDR3 is TGTGCCAGCAGCCCATCACGGGGGGCAGACAGGATGAACACTGAAGCTTTCTTT. Its translation: CASSPSRGADRMNTEAFF.